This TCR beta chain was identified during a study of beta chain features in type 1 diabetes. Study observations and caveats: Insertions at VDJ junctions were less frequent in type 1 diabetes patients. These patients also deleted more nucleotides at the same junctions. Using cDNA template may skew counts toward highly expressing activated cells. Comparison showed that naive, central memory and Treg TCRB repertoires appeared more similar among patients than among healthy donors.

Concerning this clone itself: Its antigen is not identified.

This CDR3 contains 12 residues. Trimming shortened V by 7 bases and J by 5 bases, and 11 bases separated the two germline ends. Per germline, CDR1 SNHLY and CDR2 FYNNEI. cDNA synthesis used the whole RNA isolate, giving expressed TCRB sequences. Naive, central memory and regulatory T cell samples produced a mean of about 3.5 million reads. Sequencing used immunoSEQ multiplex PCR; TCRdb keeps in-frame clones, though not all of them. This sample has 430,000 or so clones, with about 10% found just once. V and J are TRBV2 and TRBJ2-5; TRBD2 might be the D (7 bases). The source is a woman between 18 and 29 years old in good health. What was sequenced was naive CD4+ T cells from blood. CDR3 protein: CASTGGWETQYF. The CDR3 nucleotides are TGTGCCAGCACGGGGGGCTGGGAGACCCAGTACTTC. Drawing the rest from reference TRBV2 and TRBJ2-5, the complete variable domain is EPEVTQTPSHQVTQMGQEVILRCVPISNHLYFYWYRQILGQKVEFLVSFYNNEISEKSEIFDDQFSVERPDGSNFTLKIRSTKLEDSAMYFCASTGGWETQYFGPGTRLLVL.